This TCR beta chain was captured by sequencing in a study of blood T cell repertoires in COVID-19. Study-level information: Acute and convalescent COVID-19 specimens originated in the United States, Italy and Spain. Nucleic acid was either cDNA or gDNA, and it came from T cells, B-cell-depleted T cells, or PBMCs.

Germline assignment: CDR1 SGHRS and CDR2 YFSETQ. The CDR3 sequence is 15 residues long. Trimming shortened V by 1 base and J by 14 bases, and 19 bases separated the two germline ends. This clone was recorded a few times. Original handling: Estimation of nucleated cell counts was performed using reference gene primer amplification. TCRdb's table, derived via immunoSEQ multiplex PCR, lists solely in-frame clones and lacks some. V and J calls and clone size follow that table, whereas D and trimming were derived from the DNA. This sample has over 250,000 clones, with 83% found just once. This TCR was sampled from a woman aged 45-65 years who had recovered from COVID-19. Sequenced sample: peripheral blood. The V and J genes are TRBV5-1 and TRBJ1-6, with D tentatively TRBD1 (6 bases). The CDR3 DNA follows: TGCGCCAGCAGCTTGCGGCCAGGGGCTGATGGGACCCTCCACTTT. As protein: CASSLRPGADGTLHF.